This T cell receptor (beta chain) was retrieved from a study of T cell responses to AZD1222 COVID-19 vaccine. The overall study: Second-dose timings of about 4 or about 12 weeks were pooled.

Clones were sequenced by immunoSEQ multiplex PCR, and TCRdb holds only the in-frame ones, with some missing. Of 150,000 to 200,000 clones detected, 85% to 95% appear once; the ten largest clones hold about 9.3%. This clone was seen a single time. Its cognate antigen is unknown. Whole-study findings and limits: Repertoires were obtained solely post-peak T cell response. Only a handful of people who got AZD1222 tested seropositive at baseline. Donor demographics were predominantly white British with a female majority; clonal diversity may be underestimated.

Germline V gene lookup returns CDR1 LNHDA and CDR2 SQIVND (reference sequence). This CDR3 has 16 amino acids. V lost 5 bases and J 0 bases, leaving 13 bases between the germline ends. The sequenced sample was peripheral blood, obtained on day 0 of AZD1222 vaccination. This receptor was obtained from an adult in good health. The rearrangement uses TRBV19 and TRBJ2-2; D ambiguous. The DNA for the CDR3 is TGTGCCAGTAGTCGAGCTTCAAGGCCGAACACCGGGGAGCTGTTTTTT. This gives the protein CASSRASRPNTGELFF.